The 28 T cell receptor beta chains listed next were all sequenced from one sample in a study of vaccination and CD4 T cells after COVID-19. These receptors' antigens are unknown. Stated treatment: roughly 10-day PBMC culture with coronavirus spike peptide pools or control peptides (ViraFEST assay). Cultured CD4+ T-cell DNA underwent Oncomine TCR Beta short-read sequencing. Using its own MiXCR run on the PCR reads, TCRdb lists one record per CDR3 protein. Counted here are 9,500 to 15,000 distinct CDR3 sequences, 35% to 45% occurring once; the ten biggest clones make up 20% to 30%. Sequencing input: cultured CD4+ T cells from blood. All receptors come from a human donor with COVID-19.

The chain is built from TRBV27 and TRBJ2-5; D is perhaps TRBD1 (5 bases). Germline V gives CDR1 MNHEY, CDR2 SMNVEV (reference sequence). V shed 2 bases and J shed 5 bases, with 15 bases lying between them. The CDR3 runs 15 residues. The CDR3 sequence is CASSLIRGMGETQYF. CDR3 sequence (DNA): TGTGCCAGCAGTTTAATTAGGGGAATGGGGGAGACCCAGTACTTC.

This clonotype has just a few counts. J is TRBJ2-5 and V is TRBV11-2; 7 nucleotides align to TRBD1. Losses at the gene ends were 5 bases for V and 3 bases for J; bases not matched to a gene: 9. Germline V lookup: CDR1 SGHAT, CDR2 FQNNGV. The CDR3 is 15 amino acids. The DNA of the CDR3 is TGTGCCAGCAGCCCCTCACTGGGGACAGAAGAGACCCAGTACTTC. Amino acid sequence: CASSPSLGTEETQYF.

This clonotype was picked up a small number of times. The chain carries TRBV6-5 and TRBJ2-7; D call uncertain. The CDR3 is 14 amino acids. The ends were cut back, 3 bases at V and 1 base at J, with 10 bases in the middle. Germline loops: CDR1 MNHEY, CDR2 SVGAGI. CDR3 protein: CASSYFYRSYEQYF. The CDR3 DNA reads TGTGCCAGCAGTTATTTTTACAGATCCTACGAGCAGTACTTC.

The chain recombines TRBV24-1 with TRBJ2-5; the match to TRBD1 covers 8 bases. CDR3 length: 15 residues. CDR1 and CDR2 (germline): KGHDR, SFDVKD. J lost 2 bases, V lost 4 bases, and 5 bases had no gene match. CDR3 protein: CATSDRGQGQETQYF. DNA of the CDR3: TGTGCCACCAGTGACCGTGGACAGGGACAAGAGACCCAGTACTTC.

The gene calls are TRBV19 and TRBJ1-5, with D perhaps matching TRBD1 (5 bases). Germline loops: CDR1 LNHDA, CDR2 SQIVND (reference sequence). CDR3 length: 12 amino acids. The V end was cut by 9 bases, the J end by 1 base, with 7 bases between. The CDR3 nucleotides read TGTGCCAGAGGGGACAGCAATCAGCCCCAGCATTTT. Amino acids: CARGDSNQPQHF. The full variable domain, rest sourced from reference TRBV19 and TRBJ1-5, is DGGITQSPKYLFRKEGQNVTLSCEQNLNHDAMYWYRQDPGQGLRLIYYSQIVNDFQKGDIAEGYSVSREKKESFPLTVTSAQKNPTAFYLCARGDSNQPQHFGDGTRLSIL.

V gene TRBV10-3 combines with J gene TRBJ2-3, with TRBD2 matching over 15 bases. Per germline, CDR1 ENHRY and CDR2 SYGVKD. V lost 7 bases and J lost 3; bases outside the gene matches: 5. The CDR3 spans 16 residues. CDR3 amino acids: CAINSGTSGGTDTQYF. CDR3 bases: TGTGCCATCAATTCCGGGACTAGCGGGGGGACAGATACGCAGTATTTT.

The chain is built from TRBV20-1 and TRBJ1-3; D is undetermined. V was clipped by 3 bases and J by 0 bases, with 15 bases between them. CDR3 size: 16 residues. The V gene's germline CDR1 is DFQATT and CDR2 SNEGSKA (reference sequence). The CDR3 sequence is CSASGKESLSGNTIYF. CDR3 DNA sequence: TGCAGTGCTAGTGGCAAGGAGTCCCTCTCTGGAAACACCATATATTTT.

The chain has TRBV11-2 and TRBJ2-1, with no clear D. Germline V CDR1 and CDR2: SGHAT, FQNNGV. The CDR3 extends over 14 amino acids. V lost 1 base and J 6 bases, leaving 10 bases between the germline ends. The CDR3 is CASSLASLFNEQFF. The CDR3 DNA follows: TGTGCCAGCAGCTTAGCCTCGTTATTCAATGAGCAGTTCTTC.

This clonotype showed up just a few times. V usage is TRBV7-2 and J usage is TRBJ1-1; 10 nucleotides agree with TRBD1. Trimming removed 3 bases from V and 5 bases from J; junction bases left unmatched: 3. Germline V CDR1 and CDR2: SGHTA, FQGNSA. The CDR3 totals 14 residues. The CDR3 DNA is TGTGCCAGCAGCTTCCGGGACAGGGGAACTGAAGCTTTCTTT. It translates to CASSFRDRGTEAFF.

J is TRBJ2-1 and V is TRBV20-1; TRBD2 matches 8 bases. The CDR3 sequence is 15 residues long. V was pared by 6 bases and J by 1 base, with 8 bases of the junction left unmatched. The germline V gene has CDR1 DFQATT and CDR2 SNEGSKA (reference sequence). The CDR3 DNA sequence: TGCAGTGCCCTCGGGGGGGTTTCATCCTACAATGAGCAGTTCTTC. Its translation: CSALGGVSSYNEQFF.

This clonotype was counted only a few times. The chain links TRBV20-1 to TRBJ1-2; D call uncertain. The CDR3 extends over 14 amino acids. The germline CDR1 and CDR2 sequences are DFQATT and SNEGSKA (reference sequence). V lost 3 bases and J lost 1, with 12 bases in between. CDR3 residues: CSARDAGGNYGYTF. The CDR3 bases are TGCAGTGCTAGGGACGCAGGTGGTAACTATGGCTACACCTTC.

The V gene is TRBV29-1, the J gene TRBJ2-5; 16 bases are a match to TRBD2. Germline V gene lookup returns CDR1 SQVTM and CDR2 ANQGSEA. The length of the CDR3 is 16 residues. Trimming took 3 bases from V and 5 from J; bases not matched to a gene: 6. The CDR3: CSVDGTSGGASETQYF. In DNA, the CDR3 is TGCAGCGTTGACGGGACTAGCGGGGGGGCCAGTGAGACCCAGTACTTC. The variable domain in full, completed from reference TRBV29-1 and TRBJ2-5, reads SAVISQKPSRDICQRGTSLTIQCQVDSQVTMMFWYRQQPGQSLTLIATANQGSEATYESGFVIDKFPISRPNLTFSTLTVSNMSPEDSSIYLCSVDGTSGGASETQYFGPGTRLLVL.

The chain has TRBV7-2 and TRBJ2-2, with 8 bases matching TRBD2. Germline V gene data show CDR1 as SGHTA and CDR2 as FQGNSA. V dropped 5 bases and J dropped 5; count of bases not matched to a gene: 7. The CDR3 is made up of 15 amino acids. CDR3 bases: TGTGCCAGCAGCCCTAAGCGGGAGCCGACCGGGGAGCTGTTTTTT. This encodes CASSPKREPTGELFF.

This clonotype was detected only a few times. This chain links TRBV6-5 with TRBJ2-2; D gene unclear. This CDR3 is built from 12 residues. Germline V lookup: CDR1 MNHEY, CDR2 SVGAGI. Trimming took off 4 bases at V and 4 bases at J, with 4 bases between the two ends. CDR3: CASSSFTGELFF. In DNA form, the CDR3 reads TGTGCCAGCAGTTCTTTCACCGGGGAGCTGTTTTTT.

This chain connects TRBV28 to TRBJ1-2, with D unresolved. CDR3 length: 12 residues. CDR1 and CDR2 (germline): MDHEN, SYDVKM. Trimming took 3 bases from V and 2 from J, leaving 4 bases between them. The CDR3 bases are TGTGCCAGCAGTTTGATGAACTATGGCTACACCTTC. This translates into CASSLMNYGYTF.

V usage is TRBV6-1 and J usage is TRBJ2-7; 10 nucleotides agree with TRBD1. Germline CDR1 and CDR2: MNHNS and SASEGT. J gave up 4 bases and V 6 bases, and 9 bases lay outside the gene matches. The CDR3 totals 15 residues. The CDR3 loop reads CASSPSGTGVYEQYF. The CDR3 DNA reads TGTGCCAGCAGCCCCTCCGGGACAGGGGTGTACGAGCAGTACTTC.

The chain joins TRBV27 to TRBJ1-1; unclear D gene. Trimming shortened V by 6 bases and J by 0 bases, and 8 bases separated the two germline ends. The CDR3 is 13 residues long. CDR1 MNHEY and CDR2 SMNVEV come from the germline V gene (reference sequence). The CDR3, as DNA: TGTGCCAGCAGGCCACGGCTGAACACTGAAGCTTTCTTT. This codes for CASRPRLNTEAFF.

This sequence joins TRBV6-2 or TRBV6-3 and TRBJ2-1, with 9 bases aligning to TRBD2. The J segment lost 0 bases and the V segment lost 6 bases, leaving 12 bases of the junction unmatched. The length of the CDR3 is 18 residues. Germline lookup yields CDR1 MNHEY and CDR2 SVGEGT. The CDR3 nucleotides read TGTGCCAGCAGCTCCCCCAAGCGGGGGGACCCCTCCTACAATGAGCAGTTCTTC. Translation: CASSSPKRGDPSYNEQFF.

The chain links TRBV29-1 to TRBJ1-1, with 7 bases aligning to TRBD1. V was pared by 4 bases and J by 6 bases, with 11 bases of the junction left unmatched. This CDR3 is built from 14 residues. Looked up from germline, CDR1 is SQVTM and CDR2 is ANQGSEA. The CDR3 bases are TGCAGCGTTGTTCGACTACAGACAGGGTCTGAAGCTTTCTTT. Translating gives CSVVRLQTGSEAFF.

This clonotype came up once. This sequence joins TRBV7-9 and TRBJ2-7; D is undetermined. The V gene's germline CDR1 is SEHNR and CDR2 FQNEAQ (reference sequence). Trimming cost V 2 bases and J 2 bases, with 7 bases left between them. CDR3 size: 13 residues. In nucleotides, the CDR3 is TGTGCCAGCAGCTTAACAGTAACCTACGAGCAGTACTTC. It yields the protein CASSLTVTYEQYF.

V gene TRBV7-2 combines with J gene TRBJ2-3, with D perhaps TRBD1 (5 bases). CDR3 length: 14 residues. V was clipped by 0 bases and J by 2 bases, with 6 bases between them. Germline CDR1 reads SGHTA; CDR2 reads FQGNSA. CDR3 in DNA: TGTGCCAGCAGCTTAGCGGGGCCCACAGATACGCAGTATTTT. It specifies CASSLAGPTDTQYF.

V and J are TRBV14 and TRBJ2-5; TRBD2 is a possible D gene (5 bases). Between the trimmed V and J ends, which lost 6 bases and 4 bases, there was a span of 18 bases. This CDR3 contains 15 residues. CDR1 is SGHDN, CDR2 FVKESK, per germline. CDR3 in amino acids: CASSRIRGMGETQYF. CDR3 coding DNA: TGTGCCAGCAGTCGAATACGGGGAATGGGAGAGACCCAGTACTTC.

The V and J genes are TRBV11-2 and TRBJ1-1; 8 bases agree with TRBD1. Germline trimming cut 5 bases from V and 9 bases from J; bases unmatched to any gene: 11. CDR3 length: 14 residues. The germline V gene encodes CDR1 SGHAT and CDR2 FQNNGV. CDR3 sequence (DNA): TGTGCCAGCAGCGTGGACAGGGAAATCTCTAAAGCTTTCTTT. Translating gives CASSVDREISKAFF.

This chain uses TRBV7-9 with TRBJ2-3; tentatively, D is TRBD2 (5 bases). The CDR3 covers 14 residues. Between the trimmed V and J ends, which lost 7 bases and 2 bases, there was a span of 13 bases. CDR1 and CDR2 (germline): SEHNR, FQNEAQ (reference sequence). In DNA form, the CDR3 reads TGTGCCAGCACCAGAGTAGCGAACACAGATACGCAGTATTTT. Translated: CASTRVANTDTQYF.

This clonotype has just a few counts. This chain connects TRBV20-1 to TRBJ2-3, with D hard to call. V lost 7 bases and J 1 base, leaving 9 bases between the germline ends. Germline V gene lookup returns CDR1 DFQATT and CDR2 SNEGSKA (reference sequence). The CDR3 extends over 12 amino acids. As DNA, the CDR3 is TGCAGTGGCTTCTGGGGCACAGATACGCAGTATTTT. Translated: CSGFWGTDTQYF.

CDR3 in amino acids: CASSRASLAFF. The CDR3 DNA follows: TGTGCCAGCAGCCGGGCCTCGTTAGCTTTCTTT. The genes are TRBV7-2 and TRBJ1-1; D uncertain. Looked up from germline, CDR1 is SGHTA and CDR2 is FQGNSA. Trimming removed 5 bases at V and 10 bases at J, with 11 bases between. The CDR3 length is 11 residues.

In this sample, this clonotype turned up a few times. V is TRBV7-9 and J is TRBJ2-1; 12 bases align to TRBD1. After removal of 0 bases from V and 8 bases from J, the junction contained 8 bases not matched to a gene. Germline lookup yields CDR1 SEHNR and CDR2 FQNEAQ (reference sequence). CDR3 length equals 17 residues. DNA of the CDR3: TGTGCCAGCAGCTTAGCGGGGACAGGGGGCCTACACGATGAGCAGTTCTTC. As protein: CASSLAGTGGLHDEQFF.

This sequence joins TRBV6-2 or TRBV6-3 and TRBJ2-1; 8 positions match TRBD2. The CDR3 sequence is 14 residues long. V dropped 6 bases and J dropped 10; count of bases not matched to a gene: 11. The germline CDR1 and CDR2 sequences are MNHEY and SVGEGT. CDR3 region: CASRAGGARGEQFF. The CDR3 DNA follows: TGTGCCAGCAGGGCCGGGGGGGCAAGGGGGGAGCAGTTCTTC.